Given below is one T cell receptor (beta chain) in context. Its antigen is not identified. Germline loops: CDR1 SGHKS, CDR2 YYEKEE (reference sequence). Deletions cut 3 bases from V and 9 bases from J, with 16 bases between. This CDR3 contains 14 residues. The data are from a study of cytomegalovirus exposure and HLA in healthy donors. Findings and caveats of the study: Most TCR sequences showed up rarely, but some public TCRs showed up in many donors. TCR beta sequences numbering around 15,000 were associated with HLA alleles at 0.05 false discovery rate in a later analysis. Roughly uniform depth of sequencing across donors was assumed in presence/absence analyses. Trimming of TCR beta V- and J-genes showed a link, identified in a later analysis, to a missense DCLRE1C variant.

In the PCR, 60 Vbeta and 13 Jbeta primers were used. Profiling relied on immunoSEQ multiplex PCR, and the TCRdb table lists in-frame clones only, not all of them. The sample contains 75,000 to 80,000 clones, about 79% of which appear only once. The sample taken for sequencing was PBMCs. The V call is TRBV5-5, the J call TRBJ1-5, with a possible D match to TRBD1 (5 bases). This TCR was sampled from a man aged 40-49 years in good health and CMV-seronegative. The CDR3 loop is CASSSGRSGGPQHF. CDR3 nucleotide sequence: TGTGCCAGCAGCTCAGGACGGTCCGGGGGGCCCCAGCATTTT.